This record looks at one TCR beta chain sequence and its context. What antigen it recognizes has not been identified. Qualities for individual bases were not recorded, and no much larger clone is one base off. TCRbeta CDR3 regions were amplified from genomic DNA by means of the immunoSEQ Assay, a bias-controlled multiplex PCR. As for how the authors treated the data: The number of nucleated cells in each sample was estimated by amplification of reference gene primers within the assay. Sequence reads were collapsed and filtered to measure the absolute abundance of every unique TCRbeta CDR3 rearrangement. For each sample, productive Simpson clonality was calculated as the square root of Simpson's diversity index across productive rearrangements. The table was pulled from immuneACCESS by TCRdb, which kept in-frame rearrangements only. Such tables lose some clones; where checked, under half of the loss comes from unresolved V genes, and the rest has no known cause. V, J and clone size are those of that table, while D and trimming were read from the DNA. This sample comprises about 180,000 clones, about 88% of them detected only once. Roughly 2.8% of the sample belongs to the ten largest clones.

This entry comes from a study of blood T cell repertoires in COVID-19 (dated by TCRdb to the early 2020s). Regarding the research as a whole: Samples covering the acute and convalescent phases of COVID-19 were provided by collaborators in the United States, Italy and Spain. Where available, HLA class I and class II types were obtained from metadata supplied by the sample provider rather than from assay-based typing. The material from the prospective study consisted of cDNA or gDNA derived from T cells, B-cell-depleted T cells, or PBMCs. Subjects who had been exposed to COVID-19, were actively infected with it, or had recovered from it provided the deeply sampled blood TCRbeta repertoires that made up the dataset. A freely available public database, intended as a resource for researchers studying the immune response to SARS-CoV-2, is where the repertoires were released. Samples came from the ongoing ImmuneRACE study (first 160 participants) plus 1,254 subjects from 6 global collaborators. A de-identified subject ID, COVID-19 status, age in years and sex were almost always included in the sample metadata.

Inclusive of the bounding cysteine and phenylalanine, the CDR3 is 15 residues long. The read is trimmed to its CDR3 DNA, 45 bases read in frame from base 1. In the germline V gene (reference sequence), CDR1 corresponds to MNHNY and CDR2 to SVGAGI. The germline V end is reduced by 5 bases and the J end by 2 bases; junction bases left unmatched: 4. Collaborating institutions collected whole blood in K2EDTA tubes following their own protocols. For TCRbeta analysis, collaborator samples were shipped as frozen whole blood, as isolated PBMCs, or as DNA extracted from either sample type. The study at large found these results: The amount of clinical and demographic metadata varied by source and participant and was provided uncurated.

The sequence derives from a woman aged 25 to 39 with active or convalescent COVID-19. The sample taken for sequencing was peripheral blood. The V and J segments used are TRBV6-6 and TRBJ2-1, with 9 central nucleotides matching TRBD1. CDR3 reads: CASSPRDRAYNEQFF. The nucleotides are TGTGCCAGCAGTCCCCGGGACAGGGCCTACAATGAGCAGTTCTTC.